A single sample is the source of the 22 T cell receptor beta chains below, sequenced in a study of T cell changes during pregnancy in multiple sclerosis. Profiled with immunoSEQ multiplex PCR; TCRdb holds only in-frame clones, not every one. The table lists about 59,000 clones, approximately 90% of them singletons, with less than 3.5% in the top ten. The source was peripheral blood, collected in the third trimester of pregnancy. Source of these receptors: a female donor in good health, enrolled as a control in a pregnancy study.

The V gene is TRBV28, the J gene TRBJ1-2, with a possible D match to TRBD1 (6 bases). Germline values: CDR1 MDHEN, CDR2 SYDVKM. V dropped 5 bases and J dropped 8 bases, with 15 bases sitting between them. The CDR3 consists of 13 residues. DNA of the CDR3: TGTGCCAGCAGTACTAGGGGGGGCTGGGGCTACACCTTC. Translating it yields CASSTRGGWGYTF.

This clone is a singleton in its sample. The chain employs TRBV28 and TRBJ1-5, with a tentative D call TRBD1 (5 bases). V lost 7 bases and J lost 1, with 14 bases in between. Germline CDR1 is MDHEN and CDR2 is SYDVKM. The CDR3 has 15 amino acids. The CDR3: CASTPGLTSNQPQHF. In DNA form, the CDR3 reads TGTGCCAGCACCCCGGGACTTACCAGCAATCAGCCCCAGCATTTT.

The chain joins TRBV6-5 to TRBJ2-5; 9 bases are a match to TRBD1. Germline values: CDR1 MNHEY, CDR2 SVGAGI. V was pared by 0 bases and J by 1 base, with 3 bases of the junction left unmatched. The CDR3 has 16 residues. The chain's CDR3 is CASSYSGTGFQETQYF. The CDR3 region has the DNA TGTGCCAGCAGTTACTCCGGGACAGGGTTCCAAGAGACCCAGTACTTC.

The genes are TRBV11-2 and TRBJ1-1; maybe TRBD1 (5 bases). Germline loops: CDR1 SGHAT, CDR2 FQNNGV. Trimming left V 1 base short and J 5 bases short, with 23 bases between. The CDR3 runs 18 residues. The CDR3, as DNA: TGTGCCAGCAGCTTAGCCGCGGGGGACCCGATTCGAGGGACTGAAGCTTTCTTT. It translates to CASSLAAGDPIRGTEAFF.

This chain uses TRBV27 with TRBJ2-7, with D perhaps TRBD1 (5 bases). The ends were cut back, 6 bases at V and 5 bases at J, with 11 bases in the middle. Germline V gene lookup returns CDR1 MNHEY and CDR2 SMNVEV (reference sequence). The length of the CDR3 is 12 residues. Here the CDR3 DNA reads TGTGCCAGCAGAGACAGTCCCCACGAGCAGTACTTC. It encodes CASRDSPHEQYF.

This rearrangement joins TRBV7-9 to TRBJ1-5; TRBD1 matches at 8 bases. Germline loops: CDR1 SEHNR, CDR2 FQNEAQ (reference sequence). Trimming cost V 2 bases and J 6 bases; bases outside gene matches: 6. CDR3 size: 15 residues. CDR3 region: CASSLMGQVGQPQHF. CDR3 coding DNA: TGTGCCAGCAGCTTAATGGGACAGGTCGGTCAGCCCCAGCATTTT.

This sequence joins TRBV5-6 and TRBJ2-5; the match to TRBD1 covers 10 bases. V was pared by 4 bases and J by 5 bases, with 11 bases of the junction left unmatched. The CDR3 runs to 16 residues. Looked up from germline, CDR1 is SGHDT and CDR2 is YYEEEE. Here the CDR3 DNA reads TGTGCCAGCAGCCCCAATGACAGGGGGCGCGGGGAGACCCAGTACTTC. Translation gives CASSPNDRGRGETQYF.

In DNA, the CDR3 is TGTGCCAGCAGTTTATCACGGGTCAAAGGCGTCGACTATGGCTACACCTTC. It specifies CASSLSRVKGVDYGYTF. This chain joins TRBV27 and TRBJ1-2; D gene uncertain. Germline V CDR1 and CDR2: MNHEY, SMNVEV (reference sequence). This CDR3 has 17 amino acids. V was pared by 0 bases and J by 3 bases, with 17 bases between.

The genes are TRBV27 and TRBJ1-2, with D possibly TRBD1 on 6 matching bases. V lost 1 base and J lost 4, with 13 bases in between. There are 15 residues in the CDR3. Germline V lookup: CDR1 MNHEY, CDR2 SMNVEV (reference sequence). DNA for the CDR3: TGTGCCAGCAGTTTATTGTCAGGGGCCTTCTATGGCTACACCTTC. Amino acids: CASSLLSGAFYGYTF.

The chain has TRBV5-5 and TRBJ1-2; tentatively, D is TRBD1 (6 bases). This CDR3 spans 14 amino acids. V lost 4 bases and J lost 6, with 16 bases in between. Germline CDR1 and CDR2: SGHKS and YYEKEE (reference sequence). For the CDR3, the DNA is TGTGCCAGCAGCCTTGGAACAGGGACGGATGGCTACACCTTC. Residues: CASSLGTGTDGYTF.

The CDR3, as DNA: TGTGCCAGCAGTCCGCCGGGACTAAGTACGAGGAAGTACTTC. Translation: CASSPPGLSTRKYF. This chain links TRBV5-4 with TRBJ2-7, with 7 positions matching TRBD2. There are 14 residues in the CDR3. CDR1 is SGHNT, CDR2 YYREEE, per germline (reference sequence). J was trimmed by 11 bases and V by 5 bases; bases with no gene match: 16.

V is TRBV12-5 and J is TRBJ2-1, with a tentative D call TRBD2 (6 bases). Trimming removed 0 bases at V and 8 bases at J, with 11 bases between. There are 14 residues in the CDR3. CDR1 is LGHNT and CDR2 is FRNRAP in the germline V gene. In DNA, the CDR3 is TGTGCTAGTGGTTTGGTCGGGGGTTGGGATGAGCAGTTCTTC. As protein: CASGLVGGWDEQFF. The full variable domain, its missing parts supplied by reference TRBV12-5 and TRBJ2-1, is DARVTQTPRHKVTEMGQEVTMRCQPILGHNTVFWYRQTMMQGLELLAYFRNRAPLDDSGMPKDRFSAEMPDATLATLKIQPSEPRDSAVYFCASGLVGGWDEQFFGPGTRLTVL.

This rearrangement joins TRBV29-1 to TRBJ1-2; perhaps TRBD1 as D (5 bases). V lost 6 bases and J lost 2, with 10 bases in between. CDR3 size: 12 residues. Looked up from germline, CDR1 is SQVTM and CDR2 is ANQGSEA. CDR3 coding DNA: TGCAGCGTGTCAGGGCAAAACTATGGCTACACCTTC. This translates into CSVSGQNYGYTF.

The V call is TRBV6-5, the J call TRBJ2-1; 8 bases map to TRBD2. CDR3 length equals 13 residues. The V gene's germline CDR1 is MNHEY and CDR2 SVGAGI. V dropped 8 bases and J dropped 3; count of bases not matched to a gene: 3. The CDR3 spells CASRGGYYNEQFF. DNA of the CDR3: TGTGCCAGCCGGGGGGGGTACTACAATGAGCAGTTCTTC.

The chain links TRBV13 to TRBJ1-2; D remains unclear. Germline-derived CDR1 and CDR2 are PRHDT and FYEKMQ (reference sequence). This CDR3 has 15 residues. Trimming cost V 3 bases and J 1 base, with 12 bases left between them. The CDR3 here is CASSFYWRYNYGYTF. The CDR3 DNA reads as TGTGCCAGCAGCTTCTACTGGAGATATAACTATGGCTACACCTTC.

CDR3 sequence: CASNIPGINQPQHF. The CDR3 bases are TGTGCCAGCAACATCCCAGGAATAAATCAGCCCCAGCATTTT. The V call is TRBV14, the J call TRBJ1-5; D not certain. The V and J ends lost 7 bases and 4 bases respectively, with 14 bases between them. The germline gives CDR1 SGHDN, CDR2 FVKESK. The CDR3 contains 14 residues.

CDR3 in amino acids: CASNLQGVWNTEAFF. The CDR3 coding sequence is TGTGCCAGCAACCTGCAAGGGGTATGGAACACTGAAGCTTTCTTT. The chain combines TRBV5-4 with TRBJ1-1, with a tentative D call TRBD1 (5 bases). The CDR3 sequence is 15 residues long. Germline values: CDR1 SGHNT, CDR2 YYREEE (reference sequence). The ends were cut back, 6 bases at V and 1 base at J, with 16 bases in the middle.

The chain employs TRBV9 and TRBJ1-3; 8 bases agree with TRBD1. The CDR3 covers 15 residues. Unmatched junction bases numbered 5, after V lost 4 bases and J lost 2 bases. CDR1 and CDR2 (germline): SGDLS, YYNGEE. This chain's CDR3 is CASSYRQGTGNTIYF. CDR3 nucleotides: TGTGCCAGCAGCTACCGACAGGGGACTGGAAACACCATATATTTT.

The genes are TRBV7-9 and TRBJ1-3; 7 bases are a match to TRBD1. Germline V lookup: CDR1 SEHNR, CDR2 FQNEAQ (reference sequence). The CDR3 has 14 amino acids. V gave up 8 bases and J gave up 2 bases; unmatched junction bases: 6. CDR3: CASETGNPGNTIYF. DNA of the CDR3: TGTGCCAGCGAGACAGGGAACCCTGGAAACACCATATATTTT.

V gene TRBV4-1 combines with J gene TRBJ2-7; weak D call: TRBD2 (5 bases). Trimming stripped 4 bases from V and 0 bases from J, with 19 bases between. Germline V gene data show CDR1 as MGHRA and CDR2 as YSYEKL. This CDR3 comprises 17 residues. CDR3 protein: CASSRDQAGGTSYEQYF. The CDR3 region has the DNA TGCGCCAGCAGCCGAGATCAAGCAGGAGGTACCTCCTACGAGCAGTACTTC.

CDR3 sequence reads: CAWSATGLSGNTIYF. The CDR3 nucleotides are TGTGCCTGGAGTGCGACAGGCCTCTCTGGAAACACCATATATTTT. The genes are TRBV30 and TRBJ1-3, with D possibly being TRBD1 (6 bases). In germline, CDR1 is GTSNPN, CDR2 SVGIG (reference sequence). V gave up 1 base and J gave up 0 bases, with 10 bases separating them. The CDR3 has 15 residues.

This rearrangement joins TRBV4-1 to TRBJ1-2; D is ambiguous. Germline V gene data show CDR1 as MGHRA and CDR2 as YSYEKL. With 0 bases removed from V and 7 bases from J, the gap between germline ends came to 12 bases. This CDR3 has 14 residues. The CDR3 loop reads CASSQDQVKTGYTF. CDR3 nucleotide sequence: TGCGCCAGCAGCCAAGATCAGGTTAAAACTGGCTACACCTTC.